Below, 30 T cell receptor beta chains from the same sample are listed, as sequenced in a study of T cells after yellow fever vaccination. Via MiXCR, TCRdb re-called the 5' RACE reads, giving one row per CDR3 protein. Altogether 250,000 or so distinct CDR3 sequences are present, 6% to 7.5% being singletons, with the ten largest covering roughly 0.9%. The source was CD4+ T cells sorted from PBMCs, collected 15 days after the yellow fever booster vaccination. These receptors all come from a man aged 25 to 45 who received the YFV17D yellow fever vaccine.

This clonotype was seen more than once but under ten times. The rearrangement links TRBV18 to TRBJ2-7, with 7 positions matching TRBD1. The CDR3 loop spans 15 amino acids. Trimming took 2 bases from V and 1 from J; bases not matched to a gene: 5. In germline, CDR1 is KGHSH, CDR2 LQKENI. The CDR3 here is CASSPGTDRSYEQYF. The CDR3 nucleotides read TGTGCCAGCTCACCAGGGACAGACCGATCCTACGAGCAGTACTTC.

As concerns this clonotype: A much larger clone is a single base away; this may be a read error. V and J are TRBV12-3 or TRBV12-4 and TRBJ2-7, with 7 bases lining up with TRBD2. CDR3 length: 14 amino acids. The CDR3 here is CTSRKGTTGDEQYF. CDR3 coding DNA: TGTACCAGCAGAAAAGGGACTACCGGCGACGAGCAGTACTTC.

The sample holds many counts of this clonotype. V is TRBV27 and J is TRBJ2-1, with D tentatively TRBD1 (6 bases). This CDR3 region has 15 residues. Germline loops: CDR1 MNHEY, CDR2 SMNVEV (reference sequence). V lost 6 bases and J 0 bases, leaving 12 bases between the germline ends. The CDR3 region has the DNA TGTGCCAGCAGCCCTGACAGGCTCTCCTACAATGAGCAGTTCTTC. It codes for CASSPDRLSYNEQFF.

This clonotype was found many times. This chain joins TRBV28 and TRBJ2-2; a possible D gene is TRBD1 (6 bases). Germline CDR1 and CDR2: MDHEN and SYDVKM. This CDR3 spans 16 amino acids. The V gene lost 2 bases and the J gene lost 1 base, with 11 bases spanning the gap. Here the CDR3 reads CASSLTGHRNTGELFF. Here the CDR3 DNA reads TGTGCCAGCAGTTTAACGGGACACAGGAACACCGGGGAGCTGTTTTTT.

The V call is TRBV2, the J call TRBJ2-6, with TRBD2 identical over 10 bases. This CDR3 has 12 amino acids. With 4 bases clipped from V and 19 bases from J, the junction kept 7 bases outside the gene matches. CDR1 is SNHLY, CDR2 FYNNEI, per germline. CDR3 nucleotides: TGTGCCAGCAGTGGAGGGGCTAGCGGGAGTACTTTC. Translated: CASSGGASGSTF.

This clonotype was recorded a few times. CDR3 bases: TGTGCCAGTAGTACCATGGGAGAGCAGTACTTC. Translation: CASSTMGEQYF. This sequence joins TRBV19 and TRBJ2-7, with unresolved D. Per the germline V gene, CDR1 is LNHDA and CDR2 is SQIVND (reference sequence). Trimming took 4 bases from V and 7 from J, leaving 8 bases between them. The CDR3 runs to 11 residues. Full variable domain (outside the CDR3, taken from reference TRBV19 and TRBJ2-7): DGGITQSPKYLFRKEGQNVTLSCEQNLNHDAMYWYRQDPGQGLRLIYYSQIVNDFQKGDIAEGYSVSREKKESFPLTVTSAQKNPTAFYLCASSTMGEQYFGPGTRLTVT.

The table lists this clonotype with many counts. J is TRBJ2-5 and V is TRBV28; 7 nucleotides line up with TRBD1. CDR3 length: 15 residues. CDR1 and CDR2 (germline): MDHEN, SYDVKM. With 6 bases clipped from V and 0 bases from J, the junction kept 7 bases outside the gene matches. CDR3 amino acids: CASSVVGQDQETQYF. CDR3 coding DNA: TGTGCCAGCAGCGTCGTCGGACAGGACCAAGAGACCCAGTACTTC.

The chain has TRBV20-1 and TRBJ2-5; TRBD1 might be the D (6 bases). Germline lookup yields CDR1 DFQATT and CDR2 SNEGSKA (reference sequence). V was cut by 5 bases and J by 1 base, with 11 bases left in between. The CDR3 has 13 amino acids. The CDR3 DNA reads TGCAGTGCTGGAAGGACAGTCCAAGAGACCCAGTACTTC. It translates to CSAGRTVQETQYF.

This rearrangement joins TRBV7-3 to TRBJ2-2; 11 bases are shared with TRBD2. Trimming removed 5 bases from V and 5 bases from J; junction bases left unmatched: 4. This CDR3 has 15 amino acids. Germline assignment: CDR1 SGHTA and CDR2 FQGTGA. The DNA of the CDR3 is TGTGCCAGCAGCCGCCGGACTAGCGGGACCGGGGAGCTGTTTTTT. This encodes CASSRRTSGTGELFF.

This clonotype was seen only a few times. The chain combines TRBV7-2 with TRBJ2-5, with TRBD2 matching over 7 bases. The junction had 7 bases not matched to a gene; V was cut back by 2 bases and J by 4 bases. This CDR3 spans 15 amino acids. Looked up from germline, CDR1 is SGHTA and CDR2 is FQGNSA. The CDR3 is CASSLSPGGAETQYF. Here the CDR3 DNA reads TGTGCCAGCAGCTTAAGTCCGGGGGGTGCAGAGACCCAGTACTTC.

The rearrangement joins TRBV29-1 to TRBJ2-1; no clear D gene. V was shortened by 7 bases and J by 4 bases, with 8 bases between the two germline ends. The germline gives CDR1 SQVTM, CDR2 ANQGSEA. The length of the CDR3 is 11 residues. The CDR3 reads CSADPYNEQFF. In DNA form, the CDR3 reads TGCAGCGCCGATCCGTACAATGAGCAGTTCTTC.

This clonotype came up a few times. The chain uses TRBV5-1 and TRBJ2-2; 8 bases align to TRBD2. Losses at the gene ends were 1 base for V and 6 bases for J; bases not matched to a gene: 5. The CDR3 spans 15 residues. Germline V gene lookup returns CDR1 SGHRS and CDR2 YFSETQ. Written as DNA, the CDR3 is TGCGCCAGCAGCTTGTTCGCGGGAGGCCCCGGGGAGCTGTTTTTT. It specifies CASSLFAGGPGELFF.

V gene TRBV7-9 combines with J gene TRBJ2-7; 7 nucleotides line up with TRBD1. Losses at the gene ends were 4 bases for V and 3 bases for J; bases not matched to a gene: 6. The CDR3 loop spans 14 amino acids. Germline loops: CDR1 SEHNR, CDR2 FQNEAQ (reference sequence). CDR3 sequence (DNA): TGTGCCAGCAGCTCTCCGGGACAGAACTACGAGCAGTACTTC. It codes for CASSSPGQNYEQYF. The whole variable domain, filled in from reference TRBV7-9 and TRBJ2-7, reads DTGVSQNPRHKITKRGQNVTFRCDPISEHNRLYWYRQTLGQGPEFLTYFQNEAQLEKSRLLSDRFSAERPKGSFSTLEIQRTEQGDSAMYLCASSSPGQNYEQYFGPGTRLTVT.

Remarks on this clonotype: Given a much more abundant clone one base away, this may be a read error. The chain employs TRBV7-9 and TRBJ2-5; no firm D call. CDR3 size: 12 residues. The germline V gene encodes CDR1 SEHNR and CDR2 FQNEAQ (reference sequence). The CDR3: CACSFSQETQYF. CDR3 DNA sequence: TGTGCCTGCAGCTTTTCGCAAGAGACCCAGTACTTC.

The CDR3 nucleotides are TGTGCCATCAGTGAAGGACAGGTGAGCTCCTACGAGCAGTACTTC. Translated: CAISEGQVSSYEQYF. The V gene is TRBV10-3, the J gene TRBJ2-7; 7 nucleotides match TRBD1. Germline-derived CDR1 and CDR2 are ENHRY and SYGVKD. Trimming cost V 3 bases and J 0 bases; bases outside gene matches: 5. The CDR3 is 15 residues long.

V gene TRBV27 combines with J gene TRBJ2-7; TRBD1 agrees at 8 bases. CDR1 MNHEY and CDR2 SMNVEV come from the germline V gene (reference sequence). V shed 6 bases, J shed 1 base, and the junction held 8 bases outside the gene matches. The CDR3 runs to 15 residues. DNA for the CDR3: TGTGCCAGCAGCTCGGGACAGGCTGGATCCTACGAGCAGTACTTC. Translated, it gives CASSSGQAGSYEQYF.

This clonotype was seen only a few times. The CDR3 protein is CAWTPGTGHGYTF. The CDR3 bases are TGTGCCTGGACCCCTGGGACAGGCCATGGCTACACCTTC. The chain combines TRBV30 with TRBJ1-2; TRBD1 aligns across 8 bases. The CDR3 totals 13 residues. V lost 4 bases, J lost 6 bases, and 7 bases stayed unmatched. CDR1 and CDR2 (germline): GTSNPN, SVGIG (reference sequence).

In regard to this clonotype: Mismatch with germline at one junction end may stem from a read error. J is TRBJ2-7 and V is TRBV7-2; D call uncertain. CDR1 and CDR2 (germline): SGHTA, FQGNSA. The CDR3 contains 13 residues. In DNA, the CDR3 is TGTGCCAGCAGCTTAGTCGGTTCCTACGAGAAGTACTTC. This translates into CASSLVGSYEKYF.

The chain recombines TRBV18 with TRBJ2-1, with D hard to call. The CDR3 covers 15 residues. Germline-derived CDR1 and CDR2 are KGHSH and LQKENI. V was clipped by 2 bases and J by 0 bases, with 8 bases between them. The CDR3 nucleotides read TGTGCCAGCTCACCAGGGATAGCCTCCTACAATGAGCAGTTCTTC. Translated: CASSPGIASYNEQFF.

This clonotype was counted ten times or more. The chain links TRBV20-1 to TRBJ1-2; unclear D gene. CDR1 DFQATT and CDR2 SNEGSKA come from the germline V gene (reference sequence). The V and J ends lost 2 bases and 2 bases respectively, with 6 bases between them. The CDR3 runs to 12 residues. CDR3 amino acids: CSARPTNYGYTF. CDR3 coding DNA: TGCAGTGCTAGACCGACGAACTATGGCTACACCTTC.

Only a few counts were recorded for this clonotype. The V and J genes are TRBV5-4 and TRBJ2-5, with D uncertain. The V gene lost 0 bases and the J gene lost 2 bases, with 8 bases spanning the gap. The CDR3 runs to 14 residues. Germline CDR1 is SGHNT and CDR2 is YYREEE (reference sequence). CDR3 amino acids: CASSLEVQQETQYF. DNA of the CDR3: TGTGCCAGCAGCTTGGAGGTGCAACAAGAGACCCAGTACTTC.

In its sample, this clonotype was seen a few times. CDR3 DNA sequence: TGTGCCAGCAGCCTATTAGCGGGAGAGGGAAGACCTCAGTTCTTC. This codes for CASSLLAGEGRPQFF. The chain employs TRBV11-2 and TRBJ2-1, with 9 nucleotides matching TRBD2. This CDR3 comprises 15 residues. Germline values: CDR1 SGHAT, CDR2 FQNNGV. Trimming at V came to 5 bases and at J to 13 bases, leaving 15 bases not matched to a gene.

V and J are TRBV5-1 and TRBJ2-2, with 9 nucleotides matching TRBD2. J lost 6 bases, V lost 0 bases, and 9 bases had no gene match. CDR1 is SGHRS, CDR2 YFSETQ, per germline. This CDR3 has 17 residues. The CDR3 is CASSLVVAGEGAGELFF. CDR3 DNA sequence: TGCGCCAGCAGCTTGGTCGTAGCGGGAGAAGGTGCCGGGGAGCTGTTTTTT.

Turning to this clonotype: One end of the junction does not line up with germline, which may come from a read error. The chain couples TRBV5-4 to TRBJ2-2; D may correspond to TRBD1 or TRBD2 (6 bases each). The CDR3 loop spans 17 amino acids. Germline CDR1 SGHNT, CDR2 YYREEE (reference sequence). CDR3 nucleotide sequence: TGTGCCAGCACCACTGGAGGGGGTGCGTGGAACAACGGGGAGCTGTTTTTT. Residues: CASTTGGGAWNNGELFF.

J is TRBJ2-1 and V is TRBV7-3, with D perhaps TRBD1 (6 bases). The CDR3 loop spans 15 amino acids. In germline, CDR1 is SGHTA, CDR2 FQGTGA. The V end was cut by 9 bases, the J end by 2 bases, with 17 bases between. The CDR3 protein is CASASGTIPYNEQFF. CDR3 bases: TGTGCCAGTGCGTCCGGGACAATCCCCTACAATGAGCAGTTCTTC.

Worth noting for this clonotype: One junction end disagrees with the germline gene, perhaps due to a read error. The chain links TRBV7-2 to TRBJ1-2; D possibly corresponds to TRBD1 (5 bases). The CDR3 sequence is 14 residues long. Germline V gene data show CDR1 as SGHTA and CDR2 as FQGNSA. DNA of the CDR3: TGTGCCAGCAGCTTACGTTTGAATCAGGGAGGAGCCCACTTC. The encoded protein is CASSLRLNQGGAHF.

CDR3 residues: CASRFDRNTGELFF. In DNA, the CDR3 is TGTGCCAGCAGGTTTGACCGAAACACCGGGGAGCTGTTTTTT. The V gene is TRBV7-2, the J gene TRBJ2-2, with unresolved D. Germline V gives CDR1 SGHTA, CDR2 FQGNSA. The V gene lost 6 bases and the J gene lost 2 bases, with 10 bases spanning the gap. The CDR3 sequence is 14 residues long.

Regarding this clonotype: Sequence at one end of the junction differs from germline and may be a read error. The chain has TRBV7-2 and TRBJ1-2; tentatively, D is TRBD1 (5 bases). Looked up from germline, CDR1 is SGHTA and CDR2 is FQGNSA. The length of the CDR3 is 16 residues. In DNA form, the CDR3 reads TGTGCCAGCAGATTAGGGGCGGGGGGATCTATCACTGGCTACACCTTC. It is translated as CASRLGAGGSITGYTF.

This clonotype showed up many times. The chain has TRBV5-1 and TRBJ2-7; 9 nucleotides agree with TRBD2. Germline V CDR1 and CDR2: SGHRS, YFSETQ. The CDR3 has 12 residues. J was trimmed by 12 bases and V by 4 bases; bases with no gene match: 8. CDR3 nucleotides: TGCGCCAGCAGCGGCCCTAGCGGGACTCGGTACTTC. It yields the protein CASSGPSGTRYF.

The rearrangement uses TRBV18 and TRBJ2-3, with 14 bases lining up with TRBD2. From germline, CDR1 is KGHSH and CDR2 LQKENI. The V segment lost 6 bases and the J segment 1 base; nucleotides outside the gene matches: 6. The CDR3 length is 17 residues. The CDR3 sequence is CASSKGTSGRGTDTQYF. DNA for the CDR3: TGTGCCAGCTCGAAAGGGACTAGCGGGAGAGGCACAGATACGCAGTATTTT. Based on the CDR3 plus reference TRBV18 and TRBJ2-3, the full variable domain is NAGVMQNPRHLVRRRGQEARLRCSPMKGHSHVYWYRQLPEEGLKFMVYLQKENIIDESGMPKERFSAEFPKEGPSILRIQQVVRGDSAAYFCASSKGTSGRGTDTQYFGPGTRLTVL.